Each of the 8 T cell receptor beta chains below was sequenced from the same sample in a study of blood T cells in healthy people across ages. With a J-beta primer mix and a sample-barcoded 5' primer, a second PCR ran about 7 to 11 cycles. TCRdb analysed the 5' RACE reads with MiXCR anew, one entry per CDR3 protein. Of some 1.7 million distinct CDR3 sequences listed, roughly 30% are singletons. Source material: blood. Receptors originate from a woman in her twenties or thirties in good health.

The V gene is TRBV20-1, the J gene TRBJ2-3; 9 bases map to TRBD2. Germline trimming cut 6 bases from V and 3 bases from J; bases unmatched to any gene: 4. CDR3 length: 13 amino acids. CDR1 is DFQATT and CDR2 is SNEGSKA in the germline V gene (reference sequence). CDR3 in amino acids: CSARLAETDTQYF. In DNA, the CDR3 is TGCAGTGCACGACTAGCGGAAACAGATACGCAGTATTTT.

V and J are TRBV20-1 and TRBJ2-2, with a possible D match to TRBD2 (6 bases). Trimming took off 0 bases at V and 5 bases at J, with 13 bases between the two ends. Germline CDR1 is DFQATT and CDR2 is SNEGSKA (reference sequence). This CDR3 spans 15 amino acids. The CDR3 sequence: CSAREVRGPTGELFF. CDR3 in DNA: TGCAGTGCTAGAGAAGTGCGGGGTCCTACCGGGGAGCTGTTTTTT.

Only a few counts were recorded for this clonotype. The rearrangement joins TRBV6-4 to TRBJ1-1; possible D gene TRBD1, 5 bases. There are 14 residues in the CDR3. Trimming removed 4 bases from V and 11 bases from J, with 20 bases in between. Germline V gene sequence: CDR1 MRHNA, CDR2 SNTAGT. Here the CDR3 reads CASSGEAGTTMAFF. In nucleotides, the CDR3 is TGTGCCAGCAGTGGGGAGGCAGGGACGACGATGGCTTTCTTT.

This chain links TRBV5-1 with TRBJ2-6, with a possible D match to TRBD2 (5 bases). The CDR3 spans 16 residues. Germline V gene lookup returns CDR1 SGHRS and CDR2 YFSETQ. V lost 2 bases and J lost 1, with 10 bases in between. Here the CDR3 DNA reads TGCGCCAGCAGCTTTGGTTCGGGGTCTGGGGCCAACGTCCTGACTTTC. The encoded protein is CASSFGSGSGANVLTF. The full variable domain, completed using reference TRBV5-1 and TRBJ2-6, is KAGVTQTPRYLIKTRGQQVTLSCSPISGHRSVSWYQQTPGQGLQFLFEYFSETQRNKGNFPGRFSGRQFSNSRSEMNVSTLELGDSALYLCASSFGSGSGANVLTFGAGSRLTVL.

There are a few counts of this clonotype. The rearrangement joins TRBV6-5 to TRBJ2-3; no definite D call. V was trimmed by 7 bases and J by 5 bases, leaving 7 bases between them. The CDR3 totals 11 residues. CDR1 MNHEY and CDR2 SVGAGI come from the germline V gene. The CDR3 nucleotides are TGTGCCAGCAATTTAGGAGATACGCAGTATTTT. Translation: CASNLGDTQYF.

V is TRBV7-2 and J is TRBJ2-1; 8 positions agree with TRBD1. CDR3 length equals 14 residues. CDR1 SGHTA and CDR2 FQGNSA come from the germline V gene. Losses at the gene ends were 2 bases for V and 9 bases for J; bases not matched to a gene: 6. DNA for the CDR3: TGTGCCAGCAGCTTACAGGGGGCGCGGAGTGAGCAGTTCTTC. Residues: CASSLQGARSEQFF.

This clonotype was seen ten or more times. The chain joins TRBV24-1 to TRBJ2-3; the D gene is possibly TRBD2 (6 bases). The CDR3 is 13 amino acids. CDR1 is KGHDR and CDR2 is SFDVKD in the germline V gene. Deletions cut 9 bases from V and 3 bases from J, with 12 bases between. CDR3 protein: CATAVRGTDTQYF. The CDR3 nucleotides read TGTGCCACCGCGGTCCGGGGGACAGATACGCAGTATTTT.

This clonotype has a handful of counts. The J gene is TRBJ2-1, the V gene TRBV27; 7 bases match TRBD2. This CDR3 region has 16 residues. V lost 6 bases and J lost 7; bases outside the gene matches: 15. CDR1 and CDR2 from the germline V gene are MNHEY and SMNVEV (reference sequence). The DNA for the CDR3 is TGTGCCAGCAGACCCACTAATGCGGGAGTGGGGAATGAGCAGTTCTTC. Amino acids: CASRPTNAGVGNEQFF.